Sequencing of this TCR beta chain was carried out in a study of blood T cell repertoires in COVID-19. Study background: COVID-19 samples from acute and convalescent phases originated in the United States, Italy and Spain. Sources were T cells, B-cell-depleted T cells, or PBMCs; the material itself was cDNA or gDNA.

Germline V gene sequence: CDR1 SNHLY, CDR2 FYNNEI. V lost 4 bases to trimming and J lost 4 bases; unmatched junction nucleotides: 5. This CDR3 comprises 14 residues. Enrolled during active infection, Seattle patients were then followed longitudinally. In the authors' methods: The authors estimated nucleated cell counts from reference gene primer amplification. Data came from immunoSEQ multiplex PCR; TCRdb stores just in-frame clones and leaves some out. That table supplies the V and J calls and clone size; D and trimming were determined from the DNA. The table records about 430,000 clones, 85% to 90% of them present only once.

Sequencing used peripheral blood. V and J are TRBV2 and TRBJ2-3; TRBD2 aligns across 7 bases. This TCR was recovered from a man between 18 and 29 years old with COVID-19, enrolled during active disease. CDR3 nucleotides: TGTGCCAGCAGTGGAGGCGGGAGTGCAGATACGCAGTATTTT. This sequence encodes CASSGGGSADTQYF.